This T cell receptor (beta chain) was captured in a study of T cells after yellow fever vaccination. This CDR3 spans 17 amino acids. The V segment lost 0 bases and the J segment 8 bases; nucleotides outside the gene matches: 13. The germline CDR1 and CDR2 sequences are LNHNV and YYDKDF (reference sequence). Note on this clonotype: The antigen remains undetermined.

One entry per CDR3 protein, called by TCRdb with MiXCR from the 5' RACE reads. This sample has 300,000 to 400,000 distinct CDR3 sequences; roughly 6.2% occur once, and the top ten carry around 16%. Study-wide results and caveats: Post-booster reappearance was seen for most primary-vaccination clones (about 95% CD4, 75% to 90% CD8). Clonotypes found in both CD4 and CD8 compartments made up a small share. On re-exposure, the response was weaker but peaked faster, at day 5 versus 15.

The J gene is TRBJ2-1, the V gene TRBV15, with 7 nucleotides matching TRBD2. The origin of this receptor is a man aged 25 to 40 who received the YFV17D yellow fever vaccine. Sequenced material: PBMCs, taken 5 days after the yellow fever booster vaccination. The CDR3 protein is CATSRDRTREIPDEQFF. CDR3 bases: TGTGCCACCAGCAGAGACCGTACGCGGGAGATTCCGGATGAGCAGTTCTTC.